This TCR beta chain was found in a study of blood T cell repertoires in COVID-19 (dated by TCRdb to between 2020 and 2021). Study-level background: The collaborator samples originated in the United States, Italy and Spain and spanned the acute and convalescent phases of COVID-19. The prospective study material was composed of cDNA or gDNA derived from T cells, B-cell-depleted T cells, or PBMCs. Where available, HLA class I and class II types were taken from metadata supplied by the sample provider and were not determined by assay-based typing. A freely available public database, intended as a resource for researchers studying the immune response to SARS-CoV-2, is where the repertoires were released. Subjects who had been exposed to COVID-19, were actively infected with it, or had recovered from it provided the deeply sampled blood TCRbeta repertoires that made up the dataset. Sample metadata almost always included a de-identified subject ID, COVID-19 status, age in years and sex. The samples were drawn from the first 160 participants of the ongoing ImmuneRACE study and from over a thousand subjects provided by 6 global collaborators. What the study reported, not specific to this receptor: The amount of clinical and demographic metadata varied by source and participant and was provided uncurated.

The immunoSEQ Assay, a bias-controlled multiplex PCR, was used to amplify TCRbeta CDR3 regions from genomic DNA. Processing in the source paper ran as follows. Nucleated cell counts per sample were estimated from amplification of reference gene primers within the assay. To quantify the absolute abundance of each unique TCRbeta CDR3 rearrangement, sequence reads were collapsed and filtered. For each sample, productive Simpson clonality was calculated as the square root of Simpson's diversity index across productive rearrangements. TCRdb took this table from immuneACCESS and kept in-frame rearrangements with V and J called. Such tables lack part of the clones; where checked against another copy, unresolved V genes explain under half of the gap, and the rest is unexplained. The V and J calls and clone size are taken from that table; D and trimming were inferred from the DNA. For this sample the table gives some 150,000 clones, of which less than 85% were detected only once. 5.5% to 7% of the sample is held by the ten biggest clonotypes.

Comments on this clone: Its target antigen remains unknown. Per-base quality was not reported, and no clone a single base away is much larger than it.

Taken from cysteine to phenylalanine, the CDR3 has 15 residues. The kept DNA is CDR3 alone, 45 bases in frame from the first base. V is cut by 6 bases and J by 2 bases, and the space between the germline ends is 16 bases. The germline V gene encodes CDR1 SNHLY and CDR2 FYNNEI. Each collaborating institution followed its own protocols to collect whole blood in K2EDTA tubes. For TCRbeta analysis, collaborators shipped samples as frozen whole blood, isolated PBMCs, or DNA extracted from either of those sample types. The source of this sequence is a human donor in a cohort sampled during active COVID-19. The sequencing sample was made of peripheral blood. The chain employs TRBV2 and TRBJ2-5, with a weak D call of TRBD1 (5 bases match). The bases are TGTGCCAGCAGGGGTTTAGGGGCTGTACAAGAGACCCAGTACTTC. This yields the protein CASRGLGAVQETQYF. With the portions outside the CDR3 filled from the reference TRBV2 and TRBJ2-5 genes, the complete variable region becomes EPEVTQTPSHQVTQMGQEVILRCVPISNHLYFYWYRQILGQKVEFLVSFYNNEISEKSEIFDDQFSVERPDGSNFTLKIRSTKLEDSAMYFCASRGLGAVQETQYFGPGTRLLVL.